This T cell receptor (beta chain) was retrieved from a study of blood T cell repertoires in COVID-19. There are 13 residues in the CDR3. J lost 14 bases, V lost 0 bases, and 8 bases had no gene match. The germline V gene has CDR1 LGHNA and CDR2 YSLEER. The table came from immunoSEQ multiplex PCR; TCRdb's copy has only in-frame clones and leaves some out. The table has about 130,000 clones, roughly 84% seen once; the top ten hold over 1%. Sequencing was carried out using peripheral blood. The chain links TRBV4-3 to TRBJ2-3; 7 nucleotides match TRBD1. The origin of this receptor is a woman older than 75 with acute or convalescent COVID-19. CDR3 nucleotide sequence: TGCGCCAGCAGCCAAGATCCTAGGGGGCGCAGGTATTTT. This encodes CASSQDPRGRRYF.